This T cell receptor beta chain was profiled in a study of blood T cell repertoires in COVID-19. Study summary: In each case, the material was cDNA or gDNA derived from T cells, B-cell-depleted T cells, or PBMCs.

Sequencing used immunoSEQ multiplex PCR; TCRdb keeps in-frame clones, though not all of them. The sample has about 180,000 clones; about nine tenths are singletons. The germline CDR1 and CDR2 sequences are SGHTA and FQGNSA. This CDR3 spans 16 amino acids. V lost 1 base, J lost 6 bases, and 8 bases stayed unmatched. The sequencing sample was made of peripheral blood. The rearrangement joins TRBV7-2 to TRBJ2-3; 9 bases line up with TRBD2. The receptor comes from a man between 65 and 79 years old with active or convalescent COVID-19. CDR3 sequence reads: CASSLGGGGAPDTQYF. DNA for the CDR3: TGTGCCAGCAGCTTAGGAGGCGGGGGGGCACCCGATACGCAGTATTTT.